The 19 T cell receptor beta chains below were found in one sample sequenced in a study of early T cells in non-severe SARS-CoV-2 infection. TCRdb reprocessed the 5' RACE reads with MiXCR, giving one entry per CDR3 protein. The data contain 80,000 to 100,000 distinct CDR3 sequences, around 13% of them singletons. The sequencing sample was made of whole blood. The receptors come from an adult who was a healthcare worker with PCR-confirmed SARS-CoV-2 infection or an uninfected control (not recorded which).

CDR3 in amino acids: CASSPGLQNTEAFF. DNA for the CDR3: TGCGCCAGCAGCCCGGGTCTTCAGAACACTGAAGCTTTCTTT. V is TRBV4-1 and J is TRBJ1-1; D is unresolved. The CDR3 runs to 14 residues. V was trimmed by 4 bases and J by 1 base, leaving 10 bases between them. Per the germline V gene, CDR1 is MGHRA and CDR2 is YSYEKL.

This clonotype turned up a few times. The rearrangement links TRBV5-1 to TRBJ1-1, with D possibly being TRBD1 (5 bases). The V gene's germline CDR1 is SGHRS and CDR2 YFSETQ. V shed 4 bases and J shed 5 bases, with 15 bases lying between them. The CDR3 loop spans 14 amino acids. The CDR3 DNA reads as TGCGCCAGCAGCGATCGGGACCAGAGGACTGAAGCTTTCTTT. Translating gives CASSDRDQRTEAFF.

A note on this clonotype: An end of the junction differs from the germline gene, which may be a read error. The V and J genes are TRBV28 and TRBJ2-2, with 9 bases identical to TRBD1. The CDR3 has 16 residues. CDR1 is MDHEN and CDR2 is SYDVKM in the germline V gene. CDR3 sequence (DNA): TGTGCCAGCGGTTTAGCCTCCGACAGGGGGATCGGGGAGCTGTTTTTT. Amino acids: CASGLASDRGIGELFF.

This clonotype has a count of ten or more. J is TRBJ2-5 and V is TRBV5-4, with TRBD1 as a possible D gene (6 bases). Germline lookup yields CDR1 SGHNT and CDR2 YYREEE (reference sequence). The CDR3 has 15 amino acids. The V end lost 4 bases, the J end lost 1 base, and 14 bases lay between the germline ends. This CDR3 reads CASSQPTGSQETQYF. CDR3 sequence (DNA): TGTGCCAGCAGCCAGCCGACAGGTTCCCAAGAGACCCAGTACTTC.

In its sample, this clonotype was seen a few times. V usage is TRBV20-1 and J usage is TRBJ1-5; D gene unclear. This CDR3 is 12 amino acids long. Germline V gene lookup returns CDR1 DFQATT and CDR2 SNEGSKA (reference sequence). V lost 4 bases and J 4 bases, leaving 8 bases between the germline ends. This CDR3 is CSATYRNQPQHF. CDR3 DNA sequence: TGCAGTGCTACCTACCGGAATCAGCCCCAGCATTTT.

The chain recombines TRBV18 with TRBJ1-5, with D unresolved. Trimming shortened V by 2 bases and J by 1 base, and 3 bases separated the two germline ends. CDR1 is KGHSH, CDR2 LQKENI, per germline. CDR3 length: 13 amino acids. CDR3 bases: TGTGCCAGCTCACCAGCGAGCAATCAGCCCCAGCATTTT. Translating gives CASSPASNQPQHF.

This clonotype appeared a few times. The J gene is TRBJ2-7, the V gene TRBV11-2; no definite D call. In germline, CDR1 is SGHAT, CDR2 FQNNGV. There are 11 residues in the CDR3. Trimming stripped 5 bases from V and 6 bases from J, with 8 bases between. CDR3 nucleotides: TGTGCCAGCAGCCTACCTTTCGAGCAGTACTTC. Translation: CASSLPFEQYF.

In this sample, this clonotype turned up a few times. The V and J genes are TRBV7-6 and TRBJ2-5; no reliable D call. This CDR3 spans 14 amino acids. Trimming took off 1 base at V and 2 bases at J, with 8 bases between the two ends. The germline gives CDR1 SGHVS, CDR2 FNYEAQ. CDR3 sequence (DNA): TGTGCCAGCAGCTTAGGGGTGGGGCAAGAGACCCAGTACTTC. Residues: CASSLGVGQETQYF.

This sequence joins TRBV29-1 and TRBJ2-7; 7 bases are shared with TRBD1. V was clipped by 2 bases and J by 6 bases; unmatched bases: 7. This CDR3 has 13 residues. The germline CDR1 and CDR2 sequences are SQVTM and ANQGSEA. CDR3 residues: CSVERGQGGEQYF. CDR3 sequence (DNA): TGCAGCGTTGAAAGGGGGCAGGGTGGCGAGCAGTACTTC.

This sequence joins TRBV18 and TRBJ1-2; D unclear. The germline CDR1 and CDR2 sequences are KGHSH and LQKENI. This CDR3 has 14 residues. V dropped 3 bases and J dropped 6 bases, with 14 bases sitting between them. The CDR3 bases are TGTGCCAGCTCACCGCCGGAACTTACCCATGGCTACACCTTC. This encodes CASSPPELTHGYTF.

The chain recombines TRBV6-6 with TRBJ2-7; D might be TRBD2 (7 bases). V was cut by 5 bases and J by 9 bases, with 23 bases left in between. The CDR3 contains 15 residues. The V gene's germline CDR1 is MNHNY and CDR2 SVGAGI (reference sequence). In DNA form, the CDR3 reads TGTGCCAGCAGTACTCAGGATTCCGGGGGGCTCGTGCAGTACTTC. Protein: CASSTQDSGGLVQYF.

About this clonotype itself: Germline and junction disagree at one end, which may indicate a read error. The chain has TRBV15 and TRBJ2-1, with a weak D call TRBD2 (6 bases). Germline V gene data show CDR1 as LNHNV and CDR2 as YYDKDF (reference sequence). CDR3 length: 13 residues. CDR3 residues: CATSGGSCNEQFF. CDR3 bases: TGTGCCACTAGCGGCGGTTCCTGCAATGAGCAGTTCTTC.

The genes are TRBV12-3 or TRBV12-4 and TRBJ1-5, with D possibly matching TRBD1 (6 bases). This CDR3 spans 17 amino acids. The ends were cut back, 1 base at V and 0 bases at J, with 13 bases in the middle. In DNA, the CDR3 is TGTGCCAGCAGTTTAGTGGGCGGAGGGGGTAGCAATCAGCCCCAGCATTTT. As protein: CASSLVGGGGSNQPQHF.

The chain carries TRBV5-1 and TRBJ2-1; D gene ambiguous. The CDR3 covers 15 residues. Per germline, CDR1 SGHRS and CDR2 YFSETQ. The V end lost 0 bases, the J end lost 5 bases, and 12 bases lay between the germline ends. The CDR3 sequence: CASSLDIGLNNEQFF. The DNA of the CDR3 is TGCGCCAGCAGCTTGGACATAGGGCTTAACAATGAGCAGTTCTTC.

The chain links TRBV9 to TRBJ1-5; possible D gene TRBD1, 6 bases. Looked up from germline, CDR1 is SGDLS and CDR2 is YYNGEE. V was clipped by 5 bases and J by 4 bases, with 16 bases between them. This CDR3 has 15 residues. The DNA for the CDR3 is TGTGCCAGCAGTGCCACCGGGACACAGAATCAGCCCCAGCATTTT. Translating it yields CASSATGTQNQPQHF.

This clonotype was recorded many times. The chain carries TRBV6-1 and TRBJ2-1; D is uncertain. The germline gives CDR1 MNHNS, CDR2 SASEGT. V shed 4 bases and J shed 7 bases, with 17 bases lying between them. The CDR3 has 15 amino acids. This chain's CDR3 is CASSGLLSPFNEQFF. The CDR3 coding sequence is TGTGCCAGCAGTGGCCTTCTAAGTCCGTTTAATGAGCAGTTCTTC.

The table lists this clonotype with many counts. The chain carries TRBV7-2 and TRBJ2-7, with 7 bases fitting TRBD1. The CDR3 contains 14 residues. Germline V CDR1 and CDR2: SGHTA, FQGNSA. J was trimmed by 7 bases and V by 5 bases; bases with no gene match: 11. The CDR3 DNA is TGTGCCAGCAGCAACCGGGACAGTCTTAGGGAGCAGTACTTC. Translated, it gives CASSNRDSLREQYF.

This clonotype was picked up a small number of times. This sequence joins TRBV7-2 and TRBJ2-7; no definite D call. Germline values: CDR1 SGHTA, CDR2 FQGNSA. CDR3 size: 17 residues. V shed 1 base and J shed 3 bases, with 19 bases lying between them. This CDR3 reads CASSLVLGFHNNYEQYF. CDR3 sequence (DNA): TGTGCCAGCAGCTTAGTTTTAGGATTCCATAATAACTACGAGCAGTACTTC.

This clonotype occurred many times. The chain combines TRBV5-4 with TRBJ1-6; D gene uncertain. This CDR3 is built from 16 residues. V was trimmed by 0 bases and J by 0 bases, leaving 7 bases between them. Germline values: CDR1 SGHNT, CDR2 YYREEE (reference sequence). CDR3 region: CASSLDGSSYNSPLHF. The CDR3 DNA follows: TGTGCCAGCAGCTTGGACGGTAGCTCCTATAATTCACCCCTCCACTTT.